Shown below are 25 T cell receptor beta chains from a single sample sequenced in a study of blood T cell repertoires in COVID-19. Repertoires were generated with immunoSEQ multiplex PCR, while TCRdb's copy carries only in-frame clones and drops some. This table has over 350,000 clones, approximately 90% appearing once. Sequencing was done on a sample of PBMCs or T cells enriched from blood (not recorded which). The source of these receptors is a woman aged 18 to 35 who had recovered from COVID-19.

The CDR3 reads CASSEPGTGEDEQYF. The CDR3 bases are TGTGCCAGCAGTGAACCCGGGACAGGGGAAGACGAGCAGTACTTC. This sequence joins TRBV6-1 and TRBJ2-7, with 10 bases identical to TRBD1. Germline trimming cut 2 bases from V and 5 bases from J; bases unmatched to any gene: 6. The CDR3 has 15 amino acids. Germline V gene data show CDR1 as MNHNS and CDR2 as SASEGT.

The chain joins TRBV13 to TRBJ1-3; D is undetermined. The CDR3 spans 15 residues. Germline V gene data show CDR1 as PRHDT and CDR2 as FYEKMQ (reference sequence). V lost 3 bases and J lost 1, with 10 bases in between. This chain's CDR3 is CASSFLRGSGNTIYF. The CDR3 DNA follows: TGTGCCAGCAGCTTTTTGCGGGGATCTGGAAACACCATATATTTT.

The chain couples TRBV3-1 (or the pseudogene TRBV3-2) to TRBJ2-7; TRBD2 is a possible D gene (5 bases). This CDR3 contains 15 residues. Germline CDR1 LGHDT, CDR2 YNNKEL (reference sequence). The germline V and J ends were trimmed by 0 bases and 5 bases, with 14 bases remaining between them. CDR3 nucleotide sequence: TGTGCCAGCAGCCAAGATGGTATTCGGAGGAACGAGCAGTACTTC. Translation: CASSQDGIRRNEQYF.

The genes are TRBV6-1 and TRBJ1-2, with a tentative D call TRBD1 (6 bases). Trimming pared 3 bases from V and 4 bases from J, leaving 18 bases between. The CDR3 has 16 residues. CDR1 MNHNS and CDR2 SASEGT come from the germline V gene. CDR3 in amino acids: CASSDQGKMLGYGYTF. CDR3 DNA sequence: TGTGCCAGCAGTGACCAGGGGAAAATGCTGGGCTATGGCTACACCTTC.

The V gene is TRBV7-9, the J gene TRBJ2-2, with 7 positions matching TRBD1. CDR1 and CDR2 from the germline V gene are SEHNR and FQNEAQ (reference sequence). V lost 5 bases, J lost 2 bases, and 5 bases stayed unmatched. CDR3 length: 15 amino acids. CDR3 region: CASSRGQTNTGELFF. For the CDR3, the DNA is TGTGCCAGCAGCAGGGGACAGACCAACACCGGGGAGCTGTTTTTT.

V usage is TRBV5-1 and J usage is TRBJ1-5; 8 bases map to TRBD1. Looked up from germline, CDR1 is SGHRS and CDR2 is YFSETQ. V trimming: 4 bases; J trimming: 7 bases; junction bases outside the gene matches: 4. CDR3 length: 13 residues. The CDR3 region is CASSQGAGQPQHF. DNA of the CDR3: TGCGCCAGCAGCCAGGGGGCGGGACAGCCCCAGCATTTT.

This CDR3 is CASSPLWASGDQETQYF. The CDR3 DNA is TGCGCCAGCAGCCCCTTATGGGCTAGCGGAGACCAAGAGACCCAGTACTTC. J is TRBJ2-5 and V is TRBV4-1, with 7 bases matching TRBD2. The V and J ends lost 4 bases and 0 bases, in that order; junction bases with no gene match: 11. CDR3 size: 17 residues. Germline CDR1 reads MGHRA; CDR2 reads YSYEKL.

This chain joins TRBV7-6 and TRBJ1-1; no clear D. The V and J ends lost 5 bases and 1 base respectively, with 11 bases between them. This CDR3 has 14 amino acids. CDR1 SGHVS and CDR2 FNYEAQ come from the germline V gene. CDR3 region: CASSIGEQNTEAFF. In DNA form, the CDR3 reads TGTGCCAGCAGCATAGGAGAGCAGAACACTGAAGCTTTCTTT. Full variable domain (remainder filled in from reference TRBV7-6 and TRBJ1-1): GAGVSQSPRYKVTKRGQDVALRCDPISGHVSLYWYRQALGQGPEFLTYFNYEAQQDKSGLPNDRFSAERPEGSISTLTIQRTEQRDSAMYRCASSIGEQNTEAFFGQGTRLTVV.

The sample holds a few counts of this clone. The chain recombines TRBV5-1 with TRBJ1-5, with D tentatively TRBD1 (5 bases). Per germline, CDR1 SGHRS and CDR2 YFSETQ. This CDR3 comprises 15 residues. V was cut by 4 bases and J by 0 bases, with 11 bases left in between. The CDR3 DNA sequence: TGCGCCAGCAGCCGAACGGGGGATAGCAATCAGCCCCAGCATTTT. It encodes CASSRTGDSNQPQHF.

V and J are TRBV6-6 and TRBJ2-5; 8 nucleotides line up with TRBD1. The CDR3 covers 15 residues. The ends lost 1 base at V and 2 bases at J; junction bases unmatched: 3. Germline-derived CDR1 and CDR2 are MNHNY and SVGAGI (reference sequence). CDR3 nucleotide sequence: TGTGCCAGCAGTTACTGGACAGGGAGGCAAGAGACCCAGTACTTC. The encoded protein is CASSYWTGRQETQYF.

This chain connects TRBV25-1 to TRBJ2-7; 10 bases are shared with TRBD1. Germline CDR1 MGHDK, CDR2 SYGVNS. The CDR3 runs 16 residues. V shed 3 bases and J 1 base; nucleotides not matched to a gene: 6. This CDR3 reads CASSDPWDRGSYEQYF. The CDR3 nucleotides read TGTGCCAGCAGTGATCCGTGGGACAGGGGTTCCTACGAGCAGTACTTC.

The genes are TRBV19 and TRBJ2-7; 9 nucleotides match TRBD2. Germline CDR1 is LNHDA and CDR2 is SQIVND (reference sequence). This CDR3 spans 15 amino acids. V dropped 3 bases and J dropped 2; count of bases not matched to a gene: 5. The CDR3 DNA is TGTGCCAGTAGTATGGGGCAGCGGGGGGCCTACGAGCAGTACTTC. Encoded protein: CASSMGQRGAYEQYF.

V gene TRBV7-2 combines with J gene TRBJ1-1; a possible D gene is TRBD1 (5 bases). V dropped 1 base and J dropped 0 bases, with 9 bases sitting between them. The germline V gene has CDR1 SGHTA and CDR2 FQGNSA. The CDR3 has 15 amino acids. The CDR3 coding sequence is TGTGCCAGCAGCTTAGGAAGGGGAATGAACACTGAAGCTTTCTTT. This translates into CASSLGRGMNTEAFF. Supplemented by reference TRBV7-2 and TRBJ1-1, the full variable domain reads GAGVSQSPSNKVTEKGKDVELRCDPISGHTALYWYRQSLGQGLEFLIYFQGNSAPDKSGLPSDRFSAERTGGSVSTLTIQRTQQEDSAVYLCASSLGRGMNTEAFFGQGTRLTVV.

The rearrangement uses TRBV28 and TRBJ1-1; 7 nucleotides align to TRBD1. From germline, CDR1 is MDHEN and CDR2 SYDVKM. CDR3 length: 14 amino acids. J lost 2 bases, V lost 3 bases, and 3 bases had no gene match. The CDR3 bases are TGTGCCAGCAGTTTTGGGACAGAAAACACTGAAGCTTTCTTT. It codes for CASSFGTENTEAFF.

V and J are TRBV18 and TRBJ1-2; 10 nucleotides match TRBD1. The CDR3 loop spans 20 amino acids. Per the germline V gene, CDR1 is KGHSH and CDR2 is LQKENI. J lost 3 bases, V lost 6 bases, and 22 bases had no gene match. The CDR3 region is CASSKSDLPGQGILYYGYTF. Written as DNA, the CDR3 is TGTGCCAGCTCCAAGTCCGACCTCCCGGGACAGGGGATCCTTTACTATGGCTACACCTTC.

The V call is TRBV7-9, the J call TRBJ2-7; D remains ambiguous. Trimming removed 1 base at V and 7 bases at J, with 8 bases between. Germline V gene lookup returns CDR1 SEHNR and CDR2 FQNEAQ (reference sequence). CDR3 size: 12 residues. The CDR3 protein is CASSLGASEQYF. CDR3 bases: TGTGCCAGCAGCTTAGGAGCGTCAGAGCAGTACTTC.

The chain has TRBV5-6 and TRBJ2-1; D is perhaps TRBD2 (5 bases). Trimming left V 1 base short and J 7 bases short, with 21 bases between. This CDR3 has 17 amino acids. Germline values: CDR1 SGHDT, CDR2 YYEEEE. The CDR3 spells CASSLLWTPPQLNEQFF. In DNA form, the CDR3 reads TGTGCCAGCAGCTTGCTATGGACTCCACCGCAGTTGAATGAGCAGTTCTTC.

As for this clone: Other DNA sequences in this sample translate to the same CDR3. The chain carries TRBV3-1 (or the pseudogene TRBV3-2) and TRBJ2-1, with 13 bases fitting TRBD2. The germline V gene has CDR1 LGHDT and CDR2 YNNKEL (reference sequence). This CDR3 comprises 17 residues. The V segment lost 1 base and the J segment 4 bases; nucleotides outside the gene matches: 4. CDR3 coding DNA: TGTGCCAGCAGCCAAGTCCTACTAGCGGGGGGGTACAATGAGCAGTTCTTC. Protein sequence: CASSQVLLAGGYNEQFF.

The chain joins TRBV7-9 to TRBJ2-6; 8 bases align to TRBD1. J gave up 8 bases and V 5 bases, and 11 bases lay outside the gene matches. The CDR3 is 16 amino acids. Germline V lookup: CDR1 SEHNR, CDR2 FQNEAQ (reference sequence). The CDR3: CASSPEWTGITNVLTF. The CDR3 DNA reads TGTGCCAGCAGCCCGGAATGGACAGGGATTACCAACGTCCTGACTTTC.

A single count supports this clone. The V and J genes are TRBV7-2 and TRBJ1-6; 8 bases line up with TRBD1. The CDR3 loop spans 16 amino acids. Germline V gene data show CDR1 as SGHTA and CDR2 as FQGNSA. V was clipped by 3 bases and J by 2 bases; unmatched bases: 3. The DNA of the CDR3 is TGTGCCAGCAGCTTCGGACAGGGCACCTATAATTCACCCCTCCACTTT. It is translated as CASSFGQGTYNSPLHF.

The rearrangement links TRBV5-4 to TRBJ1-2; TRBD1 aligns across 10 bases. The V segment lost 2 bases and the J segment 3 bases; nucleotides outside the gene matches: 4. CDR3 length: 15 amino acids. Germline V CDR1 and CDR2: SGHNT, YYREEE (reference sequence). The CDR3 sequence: CASSFAGQGYYGYTF. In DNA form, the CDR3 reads TGTGCCAGCAGCTTTGCGGGACAGGGGTACTATGGCTACACCTTC.

CDR3 sequence (DNA): TGTGCCATCAGTGAGTCGCGGCTCGCCGGGGAGCTGTTTTTT. Its protein product is CAISESRLAGELFF. The chain couples TRBV10-3 to TRBJ2-2, with D uncertain. The ends were cut back, 0 bases at V and 6 bases at J, with 8 bases in the middle. Germline V gene lookup returns CDR1 ENHRY and CDR2 SYGVKD. This CDR3 has 14 residues.

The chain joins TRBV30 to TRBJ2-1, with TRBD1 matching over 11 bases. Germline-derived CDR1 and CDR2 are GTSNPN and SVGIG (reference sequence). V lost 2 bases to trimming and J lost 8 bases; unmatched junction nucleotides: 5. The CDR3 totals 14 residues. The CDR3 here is CAWSMGQGEDEQFF. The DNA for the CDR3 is TGTGCCTGGAGTATGGGACAGGGGGAGGATGAGCAGTTCTTC.

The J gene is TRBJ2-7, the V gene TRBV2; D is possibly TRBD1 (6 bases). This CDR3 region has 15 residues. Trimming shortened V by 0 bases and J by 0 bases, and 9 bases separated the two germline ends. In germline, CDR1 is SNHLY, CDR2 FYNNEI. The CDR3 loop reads CASSEAGGSSYEQYF. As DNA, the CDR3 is TGTGCCAGCAGTGAAGCAGGGGGAAGCTCCTACGAGCAGTACTTC.

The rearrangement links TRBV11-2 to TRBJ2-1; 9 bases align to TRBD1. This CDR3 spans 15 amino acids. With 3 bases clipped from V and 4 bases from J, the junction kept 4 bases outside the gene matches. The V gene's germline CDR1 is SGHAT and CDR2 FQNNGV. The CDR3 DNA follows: TGTGCCAGCAGCTTCGGGACAGGGCAGTACAATGAGCAGTTCTTC. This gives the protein CASSFGTGQYNEQFF. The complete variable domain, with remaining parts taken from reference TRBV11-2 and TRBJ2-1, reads EAGVAQSPRYKIIEKRQSVAFWCNPISGHATLYWYQQILGQGPKLLIQFQNNGVVDDSQLPKDRFSAERLKGVDSTLKIQPAKLEDSAVYLCASSFGTGQYNEQFFGPGTRLTVL.